Listed below are T cell receptor beta chains from one sample, sequenced in a study of blood T cell repertoires in COVID-19. Sequenced by immunoSEQ multiplex PCR; TCRdb stores in-frame clones only, minus some. Seen here are some 190,000 clones, more than 75% observed once, and the top ten hold around 6%. Source material: PBMCs or T cells enriched from blood (not recorded which). Source of these receptors: a man aged 40-49 years with acute COVID-19. Each CDR3 is given with its conserved first and last residue. The D gene is left open where the match is weak. The size of a clone is reported for some rows only, either as once, few or many, or as a class for expanded clones.

clone size,J gene,D gene,V gene,CDR3 DNA,CDR3 protein
.,TRBJ2-3,.,TRBV5-1,TGCGCCAGCAGCTTGGCTACCGGGATCGCAGATACGCAGTATTTT,CASSLATGIADTQYF
.,TRBJ2-7,.,TRBV6-5,TGTGCCAGCAGGAGGACTTCCGCCTACGAGCAGTACTTC,CASRRTSAYEQYF
.,TRBJ2-3,.,TRBV4-1,TGCGCCAGCAGCCCAGCCGGGACTCTGGGGGCAGATACGCAGTATTTT,CASSPAGTLGADTQYF
many,TRBJ2-2,.,TRBV7-3,TGTGCCAGCAGCCGTTCTAGCGAGGGCACCGGGGAGCTGTTTTTT,CASSRSSEGTGELFF
.,TRBJ2-3,TRBD2,TRBV15,TGTGCCACCAGCAGAACCCGCGGGAGCTTAGATACGCAGTATTTT,CATSRTRGSLDTQYF
.,TRBJ2-7,.,TRBV23-1,TGCGCCAGCAGTCAGAAGGACAGCTCCTACGAGCAGTACTTC,CASSQKDSSYEQYF
.,TRBJ2-3,.,TRBV25-1,TGTGCCAGCACCGCAGATACGCAGTATTTT,CASTADTQYF
few,TRBJ1-2,.,TRBV19,TGTGCCAGTAGTATAGAACTGAGCTATGGCTACACCTTC,CASSIELSYGYTF
.,TRBJ2-7,.,TRBV7-2,TGTGCCAGCAGCTTATTACGGGGCGAGCAGTACTTC,CASSLLRGEQYF
.,TRBJ1-3,TRBD1,TRBV14,TGTGCCAGCAGCCGACAGGGGTTCGGAAACACCATATATTTT,CASSRQGFGNTIYF
few,TRBJ2-7,TRBD2,TRBV6-5,TGTGCCAGCGGCCTAGCGGGCTCCTACGAGCAGTACTTC,CASGLAGSYEQYF